This entry features one T cell receptor (beta chain) sequence. The assay was immunoSEQ multiplex PCR, and TCRdb's table has in-frame clones only and misses some. The sample lists fewer than 130,000 clones; almost 80% were seen once. These data originate in a study of blood T cell repertoires in COVID-19. V was clipped by 8 bases and J by 0 bases, with 5 bases between them. CDR1 is MDHEN and CDR2 is SYDVKM in the germline V gene. This CDR3 region has 13 residues. The V gene is TRBV28, the J gene TRBJ1-6; the D is unclear. The material sequenced was peripheral blood. This TCR was sampled from a woman of 80 years or more with active or convalescent COVID-19. CDR3: CASLSSYNSPLHF. For the CDR3, the DNA is TGTGCCAGCTTGAGCTCCTATAATTCACCCCTCCACTTT. Combining the CDR3 with reference TRBV28 and TRBJ1-6 gives the whole variable domain DVKVTQSSRYLVKRTGEKVFLECVQDMDHENMFWYRQDPGLGLRLIYFSYDVKMKEKGDIPEGYSVSREKKERFSLILESASTNQTSMYLCASLSSYNSPLHFGNGTRLTVT.